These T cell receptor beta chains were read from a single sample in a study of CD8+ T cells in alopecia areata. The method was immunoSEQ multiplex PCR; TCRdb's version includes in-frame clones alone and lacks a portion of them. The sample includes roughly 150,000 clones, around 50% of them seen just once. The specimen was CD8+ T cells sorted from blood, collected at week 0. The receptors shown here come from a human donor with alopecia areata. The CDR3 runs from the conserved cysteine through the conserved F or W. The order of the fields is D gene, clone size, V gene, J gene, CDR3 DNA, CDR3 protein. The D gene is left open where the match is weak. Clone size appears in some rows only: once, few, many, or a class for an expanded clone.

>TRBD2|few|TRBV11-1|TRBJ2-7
TGTGCCAGCAGCGGGATAGCGGGGGCCTCTGAGGAGCAGTACTTC
CASSGIAGASEEQYF
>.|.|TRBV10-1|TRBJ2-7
TGCGCCAGCAGTGAGAGCTACGAGCAGTACTTC
CASSESYEQYF
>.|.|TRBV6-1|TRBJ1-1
TGTGCCAGCAGGTACCTGGACGGTGAAGCTTTCTTT
CASRYLDGEAFF
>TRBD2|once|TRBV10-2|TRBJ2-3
TGCGCCAGCACCAGGACTAGCGGGGGGACTAGCACAGATACGCAGTATTTT
CASTRTSGGTSTDTQYF
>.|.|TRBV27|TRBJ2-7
TGTGCCAGCAGCGGGGGGCATGACGAGCAGTACTTC
CASSGGHDEQYF
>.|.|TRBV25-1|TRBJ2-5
TGTGCCAGCAGCTCCACGGAGGGGCAGGGGCCGGAGACCCAGTACTTC
CASSSTEGQGPETQYF
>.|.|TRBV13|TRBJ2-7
TGTGCCAGCAGCCTGCGGCTAGCGTCCTACGAGCAGTACTTC
CASSLRLASYEQYF
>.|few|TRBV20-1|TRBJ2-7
TGCAGTGCCGGAACAGGGACCGAGCAGTACTTC
CSAGTGTEQYF
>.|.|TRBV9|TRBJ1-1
TGTGCCAGCAGCGTAGGGTGGACGATGAACACTGAAGCTTTCTTT
CASSVGWTMNTEAFF
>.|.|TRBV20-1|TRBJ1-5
TGCAGTGCTAGAAAGTATCAGCCCCAGCATTTT
CSARKYQPQHF
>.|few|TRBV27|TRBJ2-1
TGTGCCAGCAGTTTATCCAGGAACAATGAGCAGTTCTTC
CASSLSRNNEQFF
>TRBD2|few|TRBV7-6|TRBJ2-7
TGTGCCAGCAGCTTAGCAGGGTTCGGGACTAGTAGCCCAAGCTCCTACGAGCAGTACTTC
CASSLAGFGTSSPSSYEQYF
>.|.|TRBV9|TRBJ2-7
TGTGCCAGCAGCGTAGACGCCTCCTACGAGCAGTACTTC
CASSVDASYEQYF
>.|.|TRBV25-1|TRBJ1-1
TGTGCCAGCAGTGAGGGGGTGAACACTGAAGCTTTCTTT
CASSEGVNTEAFF
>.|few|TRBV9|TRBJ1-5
TGTGCCAGCAGCGTAGATTTTAATCAGCCCCAGCATTTT
CASSVDFNQPQHF
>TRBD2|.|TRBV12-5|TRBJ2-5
TGTGCTAGTGGTTTGCCGACTAGCGGGGGATCTCAAGAGACCCAGTACTTC
CASGLPTSGGSQETQYF
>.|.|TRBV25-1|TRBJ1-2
TGTGCCAGCAGTGAATGGGGGAATAACTATGGCTACACCTTC
CASSEWGNNYGYTF
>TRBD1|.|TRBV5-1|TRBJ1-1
TGCGCCAGCAGCTTTAACAGGGGGAACACTGAAGCTTTCTTT
CASSFNRGNTEAFF
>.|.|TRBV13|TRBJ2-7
TGTGCCAGCAGCTTAGGAGTCGGGCCCCGGTACTTC
CASSLGVGPRYF
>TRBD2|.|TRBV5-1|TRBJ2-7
TGCGCCAGCAGCCCGCGGGAGGGACAGTTCAACGAGCAGTACTTC
CASSPREGQFNEQYF
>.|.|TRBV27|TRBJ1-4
TGTGCCAGCTATATGGGCGAAAAACTGTTTTTT
CASYMGEKLFF
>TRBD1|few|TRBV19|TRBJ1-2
TGTGCCAGTCCCAGGGGGCGTCCACATGGCTACACCTTC
CASPRGRPHGYTF
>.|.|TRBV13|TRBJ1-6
TGTGCCAGCAGTGGGGAGAATTCACCCCTCCACTTT
CASSGENSPLHF
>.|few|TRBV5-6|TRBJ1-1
TGTGCCAGCAGCTGGGGCGGCGAGGGAGCTTTCTTT
CASSWGGEGAFF
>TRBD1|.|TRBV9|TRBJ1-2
TGTGCCAGCAGCGTAGAGGCAGGACAGGGGACCACTAACTATGGCTACACCTTC
CASSVEAGQGTTNYGYTF
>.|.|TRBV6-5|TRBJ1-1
TGTGCCAGCAGTAAAACAGGGATTGAAGCTTTCTTT
CASSKTGIEAFF